This T cell receptor (beta chain) was retrieved from a study of cytomegalovirus exposure and HLA in healthy donors. General study points: In vitro experiments confirmed that a few CMV-associated chains were specific for CMV antigens. A previous analysis found most TCR beta V segments productive roughly 90% or roughly 30% of the time. Presence/absence analyses took donor sequencing depth as roughly uniform.

CDR1 is SGDLS, CDR2 YYNGEE, per germline. This CDR3 comprises 12 residues. Trimming cost V 4 bases and J 7 bases, with 11 bases left between them. To note about this clone: Its antigen is not known.

Amplification used 60 Vbeta primers and 13 Jbeta primers. Here immunoSEQ multiplex PCR was the method, and the copy in TCRdb shows in-frame clones only, minus some. The top ten hold roughly 2.2% of the sample, which has 110,000 to 150,000 clones, 80% seen once. In nominal health when sampled, donors likely had unrecorded immune exposures nonetheless. Sequencing input: PBMCs. The origin of this receptor is a young man in good health and CMV-seronegative. This chain joins TRBV9 and TRBJ1-2; a weak D match, TRBD1 (6 bases). The CDR3 region is CASSLRDTGYTF. DNA for the CDR3: TGTGCCAGCAGCCTTCGGGACACTGGCTACACCTTC. Together with reference TRBV9 and TRBJ1-2, the CDR3 gives the full variable domain: DSGVTQTPKHLITATGQRVTLRCSPRSGDLSVYWYQQSLDQGLQFLIQYYNGEERAKGNILERFSAQQFPDLHSELNLSSLELGDSALYFCASSLRDTGYTFGSGTRLTVV.